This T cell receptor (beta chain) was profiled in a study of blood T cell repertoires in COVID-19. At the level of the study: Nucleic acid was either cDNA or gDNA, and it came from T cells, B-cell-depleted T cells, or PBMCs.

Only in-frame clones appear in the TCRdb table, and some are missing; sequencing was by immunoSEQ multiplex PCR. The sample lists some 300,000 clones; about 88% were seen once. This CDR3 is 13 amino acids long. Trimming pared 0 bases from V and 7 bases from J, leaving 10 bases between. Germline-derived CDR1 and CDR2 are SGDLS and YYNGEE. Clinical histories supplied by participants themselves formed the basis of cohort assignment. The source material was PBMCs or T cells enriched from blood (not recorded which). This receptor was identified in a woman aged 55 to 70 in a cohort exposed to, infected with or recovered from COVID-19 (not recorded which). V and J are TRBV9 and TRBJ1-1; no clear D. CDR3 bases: TGTGCCAGCAGCGTAGCTGGAGCCCATGAAGCTTTCTTT. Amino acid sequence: CASSVAGAHEAFF.